The 29 T cell receptor beta chains below come from one sample, sequenced in a study of regulatory dendritic cells for organ transplantation (dated by TCRdb to about 2017). Library method: the immunoSEQ multiplex PCR assay. TCRdb re-hosts the immuneACCESS table, in-frame sequences only. Its copies lack some clones; in the studies checked, an unresolved V gene accounts for under half of them, and the cause for the rest is not known. This sample comprises some 5,700 clones, around three fifths of them detected only once. The ten biggest clones cover about 10% of the sample. The sequenced sample was memory CD8+ T cells from blood. Sample cell subset or site, as interpreted from the label and publication: CD45RO+ memory T cells. These receptors came from a human donor in good health.

The chain recombines TRBV7-9 with TRBJ1-2, with D possibly matching TRBD1 (5 bases). CDR1 and CDR2 (germline): SEHNR, FQNEAQ (reference sequence). Between the trimmed V and J ends, which lost 1 base and 0 bases, there was a span of 12 bases. This CDR3 is built from 16 residues. In DNA form, the CDR3 reads TGTGCCAGCAGCTTAGGCCGACAGAGGTCTAACTATGGCTACACCTTC. Protein: CASSLGRQRSNYGYTF.

This rearrangement joins TRBV6-5 to TRBJ1-1; 7 bases line up with TRBD1. This CDR3 contains 15 residues. The germline gives CDR1 MNHEY, CDR2 SVGAGI. J gave up 0 bases and V 6 bases, and 7 bases lay outside the gene matches. CDR3 loop: CASRDSDRMNTEAFF. CDR3 bases: TGTGCCAGCAGGGACTCGGACAGGATGAACACTGAAGCTTTCTTT.

The V gene is TRBV4-3, the J gene TRBJ2-3; 7 nucleotides align to TRBD1. The CDR3 extends over 18 amino acids. Per the germline V gene, CDR1 is LGHNA and CDR2 is YSLEER. V shed 2 bases and J 2 bases; nucleotides not matched to a gene: 13. CDR3 protein: CASSQQTGSEQTTDTQYF. The CDR3 bases are TGCGCCAGCAGCCAACAGACAGGGTCGGAACAAACCACAGATACGCAGTATTTT.

The J gene is TRBJ2-5, the V gene TRBV6-5; 7 bases align to TRBD2. Germline loops: CDR1 MNHEY, CDR2 SVGAGI. The length of the CDR3 is 13 residues. The V gene end was trimmed by 8 bases and the J gene end by 7 bases; junction bases not matched to a gene: 10. CDR3 sequence reads: CASAGLDDGTQYF. For the CDR3, the DNA is TGTGCCAGCGCTGGACTAGACGACGGGACCCAGTACTTC.

This clone was detected only a few times. The J gene is TRBJ2-1, the V gene TRBV7-8; 14 positions match TRBD2. Germline V gene sequence: CDR1 SGHVS, CDR2 FQNEAQ. V dropped 5 bases and J dropped 5; count of bases not matched to a gene: 2. There are 15 residues in the CDR3. The CDR3 protein is CASSRLAGGDNEQFF. The DNA of the CDR3 is TGTGCCAGCAGCCGACTAGCGGGGGGGGACAATGAGCAGTTCTTC.

The chain links TRBV11-3 to TRBJ2-5; 12 bases are a match to TRBD2. Losses at the gene ends were 2 bases for V and 4 bases for J; bases not matched to a gene: 5. The V gene's germline CDR1 is SGHNT and CDR2 YENEEA. The CDR3 loop spans 16 amino acids. The CDR3, as DNA: TGTGCCAGCAGCTTACCTAGCGGGGGGGCCAGAGAGACCCAGTACTTC. This gives the protein CASSLPSGGARETQYF.

This sequence joins TRBV4-1 and TRBJ2-7; TRBD1 is a possible D gene (5 bases). Trimming stripped 2 bases from V and 4 bases from J, with 6 bases between. CDR1 and CDR2 from the germline V gene are MGHRA and YSYEKL. The CDR3 is 12 residues long. The CDR3 DNA reads as TGCGCCAGCAGCCAATCAGGGTACGAGCAGTACTTC. Encoded protein: CASSQSGYEQYF.

In this sample, this clone is medium-sized. The gene calls are TRBV7-8 and TRBJ2-1; 9 bases map to TRBD2. Germline CDR1 and CDR2: SGHVS and FQNEAQ. The V segment lost 5 bases and the J segment 9 bases; nucleotides outside the gene matches: 11. CDR3 size: 15 residues. The CDR3 coding sequence is TGTGCCAGCAGCCTGGGACTAGCCGGTTGGGGTGAGCAGTTCTTC. Protein product: CASSLGLAGWGEQFF.

J is TRBJ1-5 and V is TRBV12-2; the table assigns TRBD1, which was not confirmed against the DNA. TRBV12-2 is a recognized pseudogene. The CDR3 is 16 amino acids. The CDR3 sequence: CASRVRPGQGNQPQHF. CDR3 nucleotide sequence: TGTGCAAGTCGCGTCAGACCGGGACAGGGCAATCAGCCCCAGCATTTT.

In this sample, this clone turned up once. V is TRBV7-9 and J is TRBJ2-5, with 8 bases identical to TRBD1. The CDR3 covers 14 residues. The germline V gene encodes CDR1 SEHNR and CDR2 FQNEAQ (reference sequence). The V and J ends lost 4 bases and 2 bases, in that order; junction bases with no gene match: 3. CDR3 DNA sequence: TGTGCCAGCAGCTCAGGACAGGGACAAGAGACCCAGTACTTC. It yields the protein CASSSGQGQETQYF.

The V call is TRBV5-4, the J call TRBJ2-1; 10 bases fit TRBD1. With 4 bases clipped from V and 7 bases from J, the junction kept 5 bases outside the gene matches. Germline CDR1 and CDR2: SGHNT and YYREEE (reference sequence). The CDR3 extends over 14 amino acids. The DNA for the CDR3 is TGTGCCAGCAGCCCCCGGGACAGGGGAAATGAGCAGTTCTTC. Amino acids: CASSPRDRGNEQFF.

This clone appeared a few times. The rearrangement uses TRBV13 and TRBJ2-4; tentative D call: TRBD1 (6 bases). Germline V gene sequence: CDR1 PRHDT, CDR2 FYEKMQ (reference sequence). Trimming took 7 bases from V and 0 from J, leaving 16 bases between them. There are 16 residues in the CDR3. CDR3 in amino acids: CASTLGQSLAKNIQYF. The DNA of the CDR3 is TGTGCCAGCACCCTTGGACAGAGTCTAGCCAAAAACATTCAGTACTTC. The whole variable domain, filled in from reference TRBV13 and TRBJ2-4, reads AAGVIQSPRHLIKEKRETATLKCYPIPRHDTVYWYQQGPGQDPQFLISFYEKMQSDKGSIPDRFSAQQFSDYHSELNMSSLELGDSALYFCASTLGQSLAKNIQYFGAGTRLSVL.

This clone came up a few times. The chain joins TRBV4-1 to TRBJ1-1; the match to TRBD1 covers 10 bases. V trimming: 8 bases; J trimming: 5 bases; junction bases outside the gene matches: 2. Germline lookup yields CDR1 MGHRA and CDR2 YSYEKL. This CDR3 region has 12 residues. CDR3 residues: CASGQGGTEAFF. CDR3 bases: TGCGCCAGCGGACAGGGGGGGACTGAAGCTTTCTTT.

This clone was observed a handful of times. CDR3 loop: CASSIPLAGQETQYF. The CDR3 region has the DNA TGTGCCAGCAGTATTCCTTTAGCGGGTCAAGAGACCCAGTACTTC. V is TRBV7-9 and J is TRBJ2-5, with 7 bases matching TRBD2. CDR3 length: 15 residues. The trim removed 6 bases at V and 2 bases at J, leaving 9 bases unmatched. Germline CDR1 SEHNR, CDR2 FQNEAQ (reference sequence).

This clone was found a few times. The chain carries TRBV27 and TRBJ1-1; D is perhaps TRBD1 (5 bases). This CDR3 contains 14 residues. The V gene's germline CDR1 is MNHEY and CDR2 SMNVEV (reference sequence). V gave up 3 bases and J gave up 1 base, with 9 bases separating them. The CDR3 reads CASSFGGTNTEAFF. The CDR3 region has the DNA TGTGCCAGCAGTTTCGGAGGGACGAACACTGAAGCTTTCTTT.

The CDR3 spells CASSLSWGDGYTF. In DNA form, the CDR3 reads TGTGCCAGCAGCTTGAGTTGGGGGGACGGCTACACCTTC. V usage is TRBV5-5 and J usage is TRBJ1-2; D is possibly TRBD1 (5 bases). The CDR3 has 13 residues. Germline V gives CDR1 SGHKS, CDR2 YYEKEE (reference sequence). Trimming removed 1 base from V and 8 bases from J, with 12 bases in between.

The chain carries TRBV10-2 and TRBJ2-1; 9 positions match TRBD2. The germline gives CDR1 WSHSY, CDR2 SAAADI. The CDR3 sequence is 15 residues long. After removal of 5 bases from V and 2 bases from J, the junction contained 4 bases not matched to a gene. The CDR3 DNA reads as TGCGCCAGCAGTTCGGCGGGGGGGCCCTACAATGAGCAGTTCTTC. Its translation is CASSSAGGPYNEQFF.

Concerning this clone itself: Mismatch with germline at one junction end may stem from a read error. This sample also contains other DNA sequences that code for the same CDR3. The chain carries TRBV19 and TRBJ2-1, with 10 bases fitting TRBD2. From germline, CDR1 is LNHDA and CDR2 SQIVND (reference sequence). There are 15 residues in the CDR3. The CDR3 reads CASSTGLAVYNEQFF. In DNA form, the CDR3 reads TGTGCCAGTAGTACCGGACTAGCGGTATACAATGAGCAATTCTTC.

Worth noting for this clone: The same CDR3 also results from other DNA sequences found in this sample. The gene calls are TRBV11-2 and TRBJ2-2, with 7 bases that match TRBD2. Germline V gene sequence: CDR1 SGHAT, CDR2 FQNNGV. This CDR3 is built from 14 residues. The ends lost 1 base at V and 6 bases at J; junction bases unmatched: 2. The CDR3 DNA reads as TGTGCCAGCAGCTTAGTTCGGGAGGCCGGGGAGCTGTTTTTT. Protein sequence: CASSLVREAGELFF.

This clone was counted once. The rearrangement uses TRBV15 and TRBJ1-2; 7 positions agree with TRBD1. After removal of 2 bases from V and 4 bases from J, the junction contained 4 bases not matched to a gene. Germline loops: CDR1 LNHNV, CDR2 YYDKDF (reference sequence). This CDR3 has 14 residues. CDR3 bases: TGTGCCACCAGCAGACCAGGGGGGCCCTATGGCTACACCTTC. Residues: CATSRPGGPYGYTF.

This clone was found once. This rearrangement joins TRBV7-9 to TRBJ2-1; D uncertain. V was cut by 5 bases and J by 5 bases, with 13 bases left in between. The CDR3 is 14 amino acids. Looked up from germline, CDR1 is SEHNR and CDR2 is FQNEAQ (reference sequence). The CDR3 spells CASSPIAFDNEQFF. The CDR3 DNA sequence: TGTGCCAGCAGCCCTATAGCTTTTGACAATGAGCAGTTCTTC. The full variable domain, completed using reference TRBV7-9 and TRBJ2-1, is DTGVSQNPRHKITKRGQNVTFRCDPISEHNRLYWYRQTLGQGPEFLTYFQNEAQLEKSRLLSDRFSAERPKGSFSTLEIQRTEQGDSAMYLCASSPIAFDNEQFFGPGTRLTVL.

On this clone: In the same sample, other DNA sequences code for this CDR3. The chain employs TRBV10-3 and TRBJ2-7, with 8 bases identical to TRBD2. The germline gives CDR1 ENHRY, CDR2 SYGVKD. The CDR3 is 15 amino acids. Trimming cost V 0 bases and J 2 bases; bases outside gene matches: 3. The CDR3 DNA sequence: TGTGCCATCAGTGAGTCCAGCGGGGGAACCTACGAGCAGTACTTC. Residues: CAISESSGGTYEQYF.

The gene calls are TRBV23-1 and TRBJ2-7; tentatively, D is TRBD2 (6 bases). TRBV23-1 is an ORF for which the function is uncertain. Trimming removed 0 bases from V and 6 bases from J, with 12 bases in between. CDR3 length: 14 amino acids. CDR3 region: CASSQSGQGGEQYF. The CDR3 DNA reads as TGCGCCAGCAGTCAATCGGGCCAGGGAGGCGAGCAGTACTTC.

The chain employs TRBV5-4 and TRBJ2-2; a possible D gene is TRBD2 (6 bases). CDR1 and CDR2 from the germline V gene are SGHNT and YYREEE (reference sequence). This CDR3 region has 15 residues. V was pared by 4 bases and J by 7 bases, with 17 bases between. In nucleotides, the CDR3 is TGTGCCAGCAGCCTAAACGGGGGTCTGGTCGGGGAGCTGTTTTTT. Protein: CASSLNGGLVGELFF.

The chain links TRBV15 to TRBJ2-3; D is perhaps TRBD2 (5 bases). The germline gives CDR1 LNHNV, CDR2 YYDKDF (reference sequence). The CDR3 totals 14 residues. V shed 0 bases and J shed 2 bases, with 6 bases lying between them. The CDR3 sequence: CATSRDGNTDTQYF. Written as DNA, the CDR3 is TGTGCCACCAGCAGAGACGGGAACACAGATACGCAGTATTTT.

The rearrangement uses TRBV18 and TRBJ2-6, with D possibly matching TRBD2 (5 bases). The length of the CDR3 is 16 residues. Germline-derived CDR1 and CDR2 are KGHSH and LQKENI. The germline V and J ends were trimmed by 5 bases and 4 bases, with 15 bases remaining between them. CDR3 in DNA: TGTGCCAGCTCATCCTCATCTCCGGGAGGGGCCAACGTCCTGACTTTC. It codes for CASSSSSPGGANVLTF.

This rearrangement joins TRBV5-4 to TRBJ2-5, with 9 nucleotides matching TRBD2. V shed 2 bases, J shed 3 bases, and the junction held 5 bases outside the gene matches. The CDR3 totals 15 residues. Germline loops: CDR1 SGHNT, CDR2 YYREEE (reference sequence). Here the CDR3 DNA reads TGTGCCAGCAGCTTCCCACTAGCGGGTAAAGAGACCCAGTACTTC. This encodes CASSFPLAGKETQYF.

Only a few counts were recorded for this clone. The rearrangement joins TRBV4-1 to TRBJ1-1, with D possibly being TRBD1 (6 bases). Germline values: CDR1 MGHRA, CDR2 YSYEKL. V lost 0 bases to trimming and J lost 12 bases, with 14 bases between them. The CDR3 contains 13 residues. CDR3 DNA: TGCGCCAGCAGCCAAGATGAGGGGGAATTATCTTTCTTT. This gives the protein CASSQDEGELSFF.

This sequence joins TRBV2 and TRBJ2-3, with D possibly matching TRBD2 (6 bases). Germline CDR1 is SNHLY and CDR2 is FYNNEI. The CDR3 is made up of 14 amino acids. V was trimmed by 1 base and J by 14 bases, leaving 19 bases between them. The CDR3 here is CASSEEAGPHSGYF. The CDR3 DNA reads TGTGCCAGCAGTGAAGAGGCAGGACCTCATAGCGGGTATTTT.